This entry describes one TCR beta chain. Its antigen remains unidentified. No clone much larger than this one lies a single base away; base qualities are absent. This sample stems from a study of cytomegalovirus exposure and HLA in healthy donors listed by TCRdb under 2017. Looking at the study overall: According to a later analysis, one platform produced both the 120 validation repertoires and the 666 repertoires of the first cohort. The study aimed to test whether signatures of past pathogen exposure could be identified by cataloging public T cell receptors. To predict cytomegalovirus infection status, the study brought together high-throughput TCR immunosequencing, statistical association of individual TCRs with disease status, and machine learning. Besides the first cohort of approximately 710 subjects, a separate validation cohort made up of roughly 120 different subjects was used. What the work shows at the level of the full study, not this receptor alone: In both the original and validation cohorts, the classifier was reported to diagnose cytomegalovirus status with high specificity and sensitivity. In vitro tests confirmed that a few of the cytomegalovirus-associated TCR beta chains recognize cytomegalovirus antigens. A later analysis had no HLA typing for the validation cohort, so co-occurrence there was scored across all 110 or so repertoires. A later analysis found that TCRs clustered in the first cohort also tended to co-occur in the roughly 120 validation repertoires, with 90% to 95% of cluster scores above 0. In the study, 150 to 200 TCR beta chains were listed as associated with cytomegalovirus. The authors suggested that the approach could potentially be generalized to other disease states and immunological phenotypes. Most TCR sequences were seen in very few donors, while some public TCRs were found in many individuals.

Separate from the approximately 700-subject first cohort, the validation cohort of 120 subjects was the group to which the donors belonged. The library relied on the immunoSEQ multiplex PCR assay. The published analysis was carried out like this. A statistical classification framework was built for diagnosing cytomegalovirus status from the catalog of TCR beta chain sequences. TCRdb holds this immuneACCESS table with in-frame rearrangements only. Some clones are missing; in checked studies, unresolved V genes explain under half, and the rest has no known cause. That table gives V, J and clone size, and the DNA gave D and trimming. A total of tens of thousands of clones appear in this sample, approximately 93% of them only once. The ten largest make up 3% to 4.5% of the sample. The CDR3 sequence holds 16 residues, the cysteine and phenylalanine included. Just the 48-base CDR3 DNA is kept, in frame starting at base 1. Trimming costs V 4 bases and J 4 bases, and their ends lie 19 bases apart. As encoded in the germline V gene, CDR1 is MGHRA while CDR2 is YSYEKL.

Sequencing was performed on PBMCs. The rearrangement joined TRBV4-1 to TRBJ1-1; a tentative D match to TRBD1 spans 5 bases. The receptor's source is a woman in her thirties in good health and CMV-seronegative. CDR3 reads: CASSPQAWQGRTEAFF. The DNA is as follows: TGCGCCAGCAGCCCCCAAGCCTGGCAGGGTCGCACTGAAGCTTTCTTT.